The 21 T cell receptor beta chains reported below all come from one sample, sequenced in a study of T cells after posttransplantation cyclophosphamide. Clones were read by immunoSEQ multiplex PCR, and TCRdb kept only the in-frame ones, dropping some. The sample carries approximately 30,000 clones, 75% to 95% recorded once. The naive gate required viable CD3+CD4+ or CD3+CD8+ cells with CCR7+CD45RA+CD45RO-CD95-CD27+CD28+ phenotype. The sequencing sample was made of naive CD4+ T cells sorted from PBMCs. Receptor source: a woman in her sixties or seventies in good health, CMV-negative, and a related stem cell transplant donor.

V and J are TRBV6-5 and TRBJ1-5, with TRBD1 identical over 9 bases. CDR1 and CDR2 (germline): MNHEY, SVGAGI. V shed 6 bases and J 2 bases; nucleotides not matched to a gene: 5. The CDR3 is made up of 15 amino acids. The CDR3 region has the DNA TGTGCCAGCAGGGCGGGACAGGGTGGCAATCAGCCCCAGCATTTT. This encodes CASRAGQGGNQPQHF.

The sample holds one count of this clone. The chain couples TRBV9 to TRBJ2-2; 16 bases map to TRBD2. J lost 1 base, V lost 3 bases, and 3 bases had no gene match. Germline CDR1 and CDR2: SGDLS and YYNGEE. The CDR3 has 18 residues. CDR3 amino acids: CASSAGLAGGRNTGELFF. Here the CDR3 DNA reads TGTGCCAGCAGCGCGGGACTAGCGGGAGGGAGGAACACCGGGGAGCTGTTTTTT.

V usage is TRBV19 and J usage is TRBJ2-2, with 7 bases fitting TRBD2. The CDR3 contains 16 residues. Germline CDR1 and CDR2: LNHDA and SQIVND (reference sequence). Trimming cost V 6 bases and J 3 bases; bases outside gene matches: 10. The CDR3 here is CASRSAGGLDTGELFF. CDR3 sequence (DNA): TGTGCCAGTAGATCTGCCGGGGGGTTGGACACCGGGGAGCTGTTTTTT.

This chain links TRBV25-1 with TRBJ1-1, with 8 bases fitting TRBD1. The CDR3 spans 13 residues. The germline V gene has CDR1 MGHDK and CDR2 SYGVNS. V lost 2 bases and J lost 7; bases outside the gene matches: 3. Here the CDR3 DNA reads TGTGCCAGCAGTGAAACAGGACAGGGTGAAGCTTTCTTT. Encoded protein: CASSETGQGEAFF.

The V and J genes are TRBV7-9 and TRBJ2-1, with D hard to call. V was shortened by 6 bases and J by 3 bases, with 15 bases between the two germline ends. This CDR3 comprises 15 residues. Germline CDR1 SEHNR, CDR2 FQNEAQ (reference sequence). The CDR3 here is CASSQATNNYNEQFF. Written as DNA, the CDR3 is TGTGCCAGCAGTCAAGCCACTAACAACTACAATGAGCAGTTCTTC.

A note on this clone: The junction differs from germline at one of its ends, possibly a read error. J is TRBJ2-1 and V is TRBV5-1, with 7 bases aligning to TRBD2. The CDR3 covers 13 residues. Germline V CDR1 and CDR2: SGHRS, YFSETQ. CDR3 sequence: CVSSPGGDNEQFF. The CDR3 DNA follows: TGCGTCAGCAGCCCGGGAGGCGACAATGAGCAGTTCTTC.

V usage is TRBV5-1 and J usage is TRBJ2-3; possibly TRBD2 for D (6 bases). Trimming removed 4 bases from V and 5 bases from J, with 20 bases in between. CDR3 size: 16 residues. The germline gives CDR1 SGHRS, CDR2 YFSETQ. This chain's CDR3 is CASSHRDSHPGDTQYF. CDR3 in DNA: TGCGCCAGCAGCCACCGGGACTCCCATCCTGGAGATACGCAGTATTTT. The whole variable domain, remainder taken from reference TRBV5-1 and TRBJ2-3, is KAGVTQTPRYLIKTRGQQVTLSCSPISGHRSVSWYQQTPGQGLQFLFEYFSETQRNKGNFPGRFSGRQFSNSRSEMNVSTLELGDSALYLCASSHRDSHPGDTQYFGPGTRLTVL.

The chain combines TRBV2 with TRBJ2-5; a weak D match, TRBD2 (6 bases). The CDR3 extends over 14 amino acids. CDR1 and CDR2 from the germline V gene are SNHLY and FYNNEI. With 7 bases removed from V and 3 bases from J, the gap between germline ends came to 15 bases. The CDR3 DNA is TGTGCCAGCAAGAAGGAGGCGGGGAAAGAGACCCAGTACTTC. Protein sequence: CASKKEAGKETQYF.

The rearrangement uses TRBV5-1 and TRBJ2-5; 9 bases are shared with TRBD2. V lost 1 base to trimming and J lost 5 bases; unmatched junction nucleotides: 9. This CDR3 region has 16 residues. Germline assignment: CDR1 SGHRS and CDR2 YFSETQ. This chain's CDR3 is CASSLLGGGGPETQYF. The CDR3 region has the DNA TGCGCCAGCAGCTTGCTTGGCGGGGGGGGCCCCGAGACCCAGTACTTC.

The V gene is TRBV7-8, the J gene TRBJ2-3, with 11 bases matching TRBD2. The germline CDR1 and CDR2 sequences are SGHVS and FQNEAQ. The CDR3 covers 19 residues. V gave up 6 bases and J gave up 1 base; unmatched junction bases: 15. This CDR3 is CASSPGGATSGSGTDTQYF. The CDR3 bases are TGTGCCAGCAGTCCAGGGGGGGCCACTAGCGGGAGTGGCACAGATACGCAGTATTTT.

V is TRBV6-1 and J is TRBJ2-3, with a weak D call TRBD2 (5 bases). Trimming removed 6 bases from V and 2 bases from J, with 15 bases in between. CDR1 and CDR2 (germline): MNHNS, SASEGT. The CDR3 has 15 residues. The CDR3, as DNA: TGTGCCAGCAGACTAGATTTTATTGCCACAGATACGCAGTATTTT. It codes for CASRLDFIATDTQYF.

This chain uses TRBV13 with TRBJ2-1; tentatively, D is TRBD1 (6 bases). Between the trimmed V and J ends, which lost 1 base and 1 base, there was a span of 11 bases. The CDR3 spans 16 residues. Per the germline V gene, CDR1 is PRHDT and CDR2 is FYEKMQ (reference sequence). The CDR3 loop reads CASSLVPGDSYNEQFF. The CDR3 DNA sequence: TGTGCCAGCAGCTTAGTCCCAGGGGATTCCTACAATGAGCAGTTCTTC.

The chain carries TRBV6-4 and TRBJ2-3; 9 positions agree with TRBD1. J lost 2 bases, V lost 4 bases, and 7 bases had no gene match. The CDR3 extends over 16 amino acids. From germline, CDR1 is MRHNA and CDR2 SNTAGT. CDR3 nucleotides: TGTGCCAGCAGTGTCATGACAGGGGGGGACACAGATACGCAGTATTTT. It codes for CASSVMTGGDTDTQYF.

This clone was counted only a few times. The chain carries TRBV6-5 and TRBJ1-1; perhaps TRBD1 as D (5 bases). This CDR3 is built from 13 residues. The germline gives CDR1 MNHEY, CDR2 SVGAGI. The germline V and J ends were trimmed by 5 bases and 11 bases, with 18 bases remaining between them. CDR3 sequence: CASSLTGDSDAFF. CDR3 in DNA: TGTGCCAGCAGTCTCACCGGGGACTCGGACGCTTTCTTT.

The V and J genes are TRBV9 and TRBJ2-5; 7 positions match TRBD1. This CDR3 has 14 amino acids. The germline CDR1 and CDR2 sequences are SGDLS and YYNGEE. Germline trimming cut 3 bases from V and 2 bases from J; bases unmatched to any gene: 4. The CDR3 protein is CASSAAGGQETQYF. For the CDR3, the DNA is TGTGCCAGCAGCGCTGCAGGGGGACAAGAGACCCAGTACTTC.

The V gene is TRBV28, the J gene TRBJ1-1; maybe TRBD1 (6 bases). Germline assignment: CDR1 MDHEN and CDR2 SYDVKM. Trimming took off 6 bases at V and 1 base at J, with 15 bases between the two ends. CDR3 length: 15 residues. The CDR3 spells CASSPRGGANTEAFF. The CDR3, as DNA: TGTGCCAGCAGCCCCCGTGGGGGGGCGAACACTGAAGCTTTCTTT. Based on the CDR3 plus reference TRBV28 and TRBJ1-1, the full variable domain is DVKVTQSSRYLVKRTGEKVFLECVQDMDHENMFWYRQDPGLGLRLIYFSYDVKMKEKGDIPEGYSVSREKKERFSLILESASTNQTSMYLCASSPRGGANTEAFFGQGTRLTVV.

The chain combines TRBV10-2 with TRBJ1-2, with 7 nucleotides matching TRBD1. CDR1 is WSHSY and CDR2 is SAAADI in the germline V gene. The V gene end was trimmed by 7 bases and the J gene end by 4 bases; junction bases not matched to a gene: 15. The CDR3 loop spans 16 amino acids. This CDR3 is CASTNTRTGASYGYTF. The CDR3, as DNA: TGCGCCAGCACCAACACCCGGACAGGCGCTTCCTATGGCTACACCTTC.

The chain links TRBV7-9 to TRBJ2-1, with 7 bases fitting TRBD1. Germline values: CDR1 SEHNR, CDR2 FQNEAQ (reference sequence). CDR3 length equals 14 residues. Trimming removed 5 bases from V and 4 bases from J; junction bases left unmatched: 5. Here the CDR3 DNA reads TGTGCCAGCAGCGCACGACAGGGATACAATGAGCAGTTCTTC. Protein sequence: CASSARQGYNEQFF.

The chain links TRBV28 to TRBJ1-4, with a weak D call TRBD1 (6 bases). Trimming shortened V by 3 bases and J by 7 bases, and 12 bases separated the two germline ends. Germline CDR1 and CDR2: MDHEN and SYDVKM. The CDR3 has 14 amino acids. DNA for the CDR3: TGTGCCAGCAGTTTCGGGGGGGCGGGTGAAAAACTGTTTTTT. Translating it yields CASSFGGAGEKLFF.

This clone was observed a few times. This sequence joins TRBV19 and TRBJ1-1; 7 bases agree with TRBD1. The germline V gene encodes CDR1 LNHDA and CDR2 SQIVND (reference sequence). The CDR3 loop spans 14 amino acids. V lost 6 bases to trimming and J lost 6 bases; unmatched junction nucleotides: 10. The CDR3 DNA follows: TGTGCCAGTAGACGGGACTCCCAGGGGGCTGAAGCTTTCTTT. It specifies CASRRDSQGAEAFF. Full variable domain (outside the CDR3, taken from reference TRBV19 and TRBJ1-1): DGGITQSPKYLFRKEGQNVTLSCEQNLNHDAMYWYRQDPGQGLRLIYYSQIVNDFQKGDIAEGYSVSREKKESFPLTVTSAQKNPTAFYLCASRRDSQGAEAFFGQGTRLTVV.

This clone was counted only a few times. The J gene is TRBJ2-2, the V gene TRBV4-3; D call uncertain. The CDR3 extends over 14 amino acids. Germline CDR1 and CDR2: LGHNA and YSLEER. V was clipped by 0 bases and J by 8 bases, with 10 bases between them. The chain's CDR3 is CASSQEAGSGELFF. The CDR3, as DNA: TGCGCCAGCAGCCAAGAAGCCGGTTCAGGGGAGCTGTTTTTT.